The TCR beta chain under discussion was sequenced for a study of CD8+ T cells in alopecia areata (dated by TCRdb to about 2018). In the study overall: To study T cell clonal expansion in alopecia areata, the researchers applied high-throughput TCRbeta sequencing to both the C3H/HeJ mouse model and human patients. In humans, TCRbeta sequencing was performed on scalp tissue and on sorted CD4+ and CD8+ peripheral blood T cells from healthy controls and from patients with patchy or totalis/universalis alopecia areata. Clonality in the scalp was compared among normal scalp (n=4), patchy alopecia areata scalp (n=8), and alopecia totalis/universalis scalp (n=8). RNA came from the PAXgene miRNA kit for fixed scalp, the miRNeasy kit for PBMCs, and the RNeasy kit for mouse skin. Amplification of TCRbeta CDR3 regions was done by immunoSEQ multiplex PCR using 35 Vbeta forward primers and 13 Jbeta reverse primers.

Compared with germline, V lacks 1 base and J lacks 2 bases; bases without a gene match: 8. CDR1 and CDR2 are read off the germline V gene as MGHRA and YSYEKL. The CDR3 measures 17 amino acids from cysteine to phenylalanine. Only the CDR3 DNA stays, 51 bases, in frame from base 1. PBMCs were separated by density centrifugation and stained for CD3, CD4 and CD8, after which CD4+ and CD8+ T cells were sorted on a FACSAria. Unaffected controls provided scalp biopsies and blood samples. This clone was counted a few times. Its specific antigen is unknown. No much larger clone is present one base from it, and per-base qualities are unavailable. Receptor amplification or capture employed the immunoSEQ multiplex PCR assay. To provide template for TCR sequencing, every sample had RNA extracted and reverse transcribed into cDNA. First-strand cDNA was synthesized with SuperScript III using a 2:1 mix of oligo-dT and random hexamers. A synthetic immune receptor repertoire was used to assess amplification bias, and residual bias was removed computationally. The original methods were these. Raw reads were preprocessed for error removal, and CDR3 was defined according to IMGT conventions as running from the conserved cysteine to phenylalanine. To get clonality, Shannon entropy was normalized by log2 of the number of productive unique TCRs and the result was subtracted from 1. Whether each scalp clone was CD4 or CD8 was inferred by checking scalp TCRbeta sequences against the CD4 and CD8 repertoires from sorted blood. TCRdb took over this immuneACCESS table, retaining in-frame rearrangements with V and J assigned. Such tables are incomplete; in checked studies, under half of the missing clones stem from an unresolved V gene, and the remainder is unexplained. V, J and clone size reflect that table, while D and trimming were determined from the DNA. This sample has 150,000 to 200,000 clones in its table, and 50% to 65% of those were observed once. The ten biggest clones cover about 4.9% of the sample.

Findings and caveats that apply to the study as a whole: TCR sequences shared between patients were less clear than in mice, possibly partly because of HLA diversity in the patient population. Compared with normal scalp, lesional scalp, particularly in alopecia totalis/universalis, had higher clonality and more expanded CD8+ clones, which suggests antigenic drive. Scalp TCR repertoire analysis is complicated because resident alphabeta T cells in normal human skin are also sequenced, whereas mouse skin is dominated by gammadelta T cells.

The clonotype originates from a human donor in good health. The sample was CD4+ T cells sorted from blood. The chain links TRBV4-1 with TRBJ2-3; TRBD1 agrees with 8 junctional bases. The CDR3 in this case is CASSQGRQGPLTDTQYF. In nucleotides, the sequence is TGCGCCAGCAGCCAAGGACGACAGGGGCCACTCACAGATACGCAGTATTTT.